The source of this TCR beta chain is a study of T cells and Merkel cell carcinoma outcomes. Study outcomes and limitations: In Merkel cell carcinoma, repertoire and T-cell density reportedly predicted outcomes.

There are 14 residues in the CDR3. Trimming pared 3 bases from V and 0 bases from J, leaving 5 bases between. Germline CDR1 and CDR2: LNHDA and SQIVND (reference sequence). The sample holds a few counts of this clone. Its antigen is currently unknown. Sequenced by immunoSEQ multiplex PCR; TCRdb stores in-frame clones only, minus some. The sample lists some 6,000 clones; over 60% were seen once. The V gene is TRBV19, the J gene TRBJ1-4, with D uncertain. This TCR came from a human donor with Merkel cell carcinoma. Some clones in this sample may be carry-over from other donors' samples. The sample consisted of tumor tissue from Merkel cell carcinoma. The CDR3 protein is CASSIPPTNEKLFF. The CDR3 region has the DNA TGTGCCAGTAGTATCCCTCCAACTAATGAAAAACTGTTTTTT. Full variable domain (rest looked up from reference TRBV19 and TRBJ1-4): DGGITQSPKYLFRKEGQNVTLSCEQNLNHDAMYWYRQDPGQGLRLIYYSQIVNDFQKGDIAEGYSVSREKKESFPLTVTSAQKNPTAFYLCASSIPPTNEKLFFGSGTQLSVL.